This T cell receptor (beta chain) came from a study of CD8 T cells in ankylosing spondylitis (dated by TCRdb to the late 2010s). About the investigation overall: The study set out to find disease-linked TCR variants by profiling T cell receptor beta repertoires in ankylosing spondylitis patients and healthy donors. Peripheral blood samples were taken, and synovial fluid was additionally collected from ankylosing spondylitis patients. The full study cohort was made up of about 25 ankylosing spondylitis patients and more than 90 healthy donors.

Overall study results and their limits: The disease-linked clones had a CD8+ phenotype and were found at relatively low frequencies in peripheral blood. According to the report, matched synovial fluid samples from ankylosing spondylitis patients were significantly enriched for the disease-linked clones. Some motif variants were previously reported in synovial fluid and blood of reactive arthritis patients, suggesting common disease-initiation mechanisms. A TCR beta motif of several highly homologous amino acid variants appeared characteristic of blood from ankylosing spondylitis patients.

Instrument on record: Illumina HiSeq 2500. Quantitative 5'-RACE with molecular barcodes was used to prepare TCR beta libraries. From the authors' description of their analysis: A new computational method based on a probabilistic model of VDJ rearrangement was used to identify disease-linked TCR variants. TCRdb took the public reads, trimmed them with fastp at Q25, ran MiXCR for clone calling and kept in-frame beta chains. Each entry is one CDR3 protein sequence, shown with its most common DNA and genes. These V and J calls rely on TCRdb rather than the paper's analysis. For this sample there are 250,000 to 400,000 distinct CDR3 sequences; roughly 12% appear just once. The top ten clones comprise roughly 9.2% of the sample. Its CDR3 holds 14 amino acids, cysteine through phenylalanine. Only CDR3 DNA is held: 42 bases, read in frame from base 1. V was cut back by 5 bases and J by 5 bases, leaving a gap of 15 bases between them.

This clonotype was counted many times. This clone's antigen is unknown. No much larger clonotype is one base removed from it; base qualities were not supplied. The rearranged chain carries TRBV12-3 or TRBV12-4 and TRBJ1-2; the D segment could be TRBD1, given 6 matching bases. The clonotype was recovered from a female donor with ankylosing spondylitis or in good health (not recorded which). Sequences were obtained from blood, either unsorted or a sorted T cell fraction (not recorded which). The DNA sequence follows: TGTGCCAGCAGTCAGGAGAGGGGGGGATATGGCTACACCTTC. The encoded protein is CASSQERGGYGYTF.